This is a list of T cell receptor beta chains from one sample in a study of blood T cell repertoires in COVID-19. The method was immunoSEQ multiplex PCR; TCRdb's version includes in-frame clones alone and lacks a portion of them. The sample yields roughly 360,000 clones, roughly 77% seen once. Sequencing was performed on peripheral blood. These receptors originate from a human donor with acute or convalescent COVID-19. The donor label of this sample is uncertain. Each CDR3 is given without its conserved first and last residue. A D gene is named only where the DNA matches it firmly.

d_call: -
v_call: TRBV4-2
cdr3_aa: ASSQVTEGEQF

d_call: TRBD2
v_call: TRBV5-5
cdr3_aa: ASSGLGGGSTDTQY

d_call: TRBD1
v_call: TRBV5-1
cdr3_aa: ASYTGAGYGYT

d_call: -
v_call: TRBV5-1
cdr3_aa: ASSLANSPGTEAF

d_call: -
v_call: TRBV5-4
cdr3_aa: ASSLRYRSLSDGYT

d_call: -
v_call: TRBV6-5
cdr3_aa: ASSPDRTVGETQY

d_call: -
v_call: TRBV5-1
cdr3_aa: ASSLVAGATEAF

d_call: TRBD2
v_call: TRBV2
cdr3_aa: ASSRGTSGSGEETQY

d_call: -
v_call: TRBV5-6
cdr3_aa: ASSSVSTEAF

d_call: -
v_call: TRBV5-5
cdr3_aa: ASSLAVAGYWYGYT

d_call: -
v_call: TRBV5-1
cdr3_aa: ASSSDIRIALYGYT

d_call: -
v_call: TRBV2
cdr3_aa: ASSEESLSNQPQH

d_call: TRBD1
v_call: TRBV7-9
cdr3_aa: ASSPTGGFVGNTIY

d_call: TRBD1
v_call: TRBV28
cdr3_aa: ASRRQGARYNEQF

d_call: TRBD1
v_call: TRBV19
cdr3_aa: ASSMGQHYGYT

d_call: TRBD2
v_call: TRBV7-8
cdr3_aa: ASSPGRTSGRGIGNEQF

d_call: TRBD2
v_call: TRBV11-2
cdr3_aa: ASSLGTSGSILGEQF

d_call: -
v_call: TRBV5-1
cdr3_aa: ASSFESSYNSPLH

d_call: TRBD1
v_call: TRBV11-2
cdr3_aa: ASSFRQGPGNTIY

d_call: TRBD1
v_call: TRBV18
cdr3_aa: ASSQTGVGYGYT

d_call: -
v_call: TRBV6-1
cdr3_aa: ASSEGAGPEKLF

d_call: TRBD1
v_call: TRBV7-9
cdr3_aa: ASETGAWNTEAF

d_call: TRBD1
v_call: TRBV18
cdr3_aa: ASSRTGELLVEQY

d_call: TRBD1
v_call: TRBV29-1
cdr3_aa: SVEDQEGQGKEY

d_call: TRBD1
v_call: TRBV4-2
cdr3_aa: ASSATGSGYEQY

d_call: -
v_call: TRBV7-9
cdr3_aa: ASSSLRGPLH

d_call: -
v_call: TRBV3-1/TRBV3-2
cdr3_aa: ASSQQGGATEAF

d_call: -
v_call: TRBV4-1
cdr3_aa: ASSQVAGRLTEAF

d_call: -
v_call: TRBV27
cdr3_aa: ASRIIGTNNSPLH